Below, 13 T cell receptor beta chains from the same sample are listed, as sequenced in a study of HIV-infected patients and healthy controls. Whole blood was used without fractionation, so all unsorted peripheral T cells were included. cDNA was made from about 510 ng RNA using alpha and beta constant primers. Using multiplexing indices, alpha and beta chain libraries were generated apart by chain-specific third strand synthesis. MiXCR was run by TCRdb on the 5' RACE reads, yielding one entry per CDR3 protein. Of 8,000 to 10,000 distinct CDR3 sequences in the sample, 7% to 7.5% were seen once. The specimen was blood, collected before antiretroviral therapy. The receptors stem from an adult with HIV infection.

This clonotype showed up many times. The gene calls are TRBV12-3 or TRBV12-4 and TRBJ2-5; 7 bases are a match to TRBD1. This CDR3 is 14 amino acids long. Losses at the gene ends were 5 bases for V and 1 base for J; bases not matched to a gene: 4. The CDR3 region has the DNA TGTGCCAGCAGTCCAGGGGGTGGCCAAGAGACCCAGTACTTC. This encodes CASSPGGGQETQYF.

This clonotype was counted at least ten times. The chain has TRBV18 and TRBJ1-5; D is ambiguous. The V gene's germline CDR1 is KGHSH and CDR2 LQKENI. V lost 3 bases and J lost 2, with 8 bases in between. This CDR3 is built from 14 residues. CDR3: CASSPGAGNQPQHF. The CDR3 bases are TGTGCCAGCTCACCGGGCGCAGGCAATCAGCCCCAGCATTTT.

The rearrangement uses TRBV10-3 and TRBJ2-3, with TRBD2 matching 14 bases. The CDR3 covers 16 residues. The V gene end was trimmed by 5 bases and the J gene end by 4 bases; junction bases not matched to a gene: 5. Germline V gene data show CDR1 as ENHRY and CDR2 as SYGVKD. The CDR3 DNA reads TGTGCCATCAGTTCGGGACTAGCGGGGGCCGCAGATACGCAGTATTTT. This encodes CAISSGLAGAADTQYF.

The V gene is TRBV11-2, the J gene TRBJ1-1; perhaps TRBD1 as D (5 bases). Trimming pared 4 bases from V and 5 bases from J, leaving 14 bases between. The CDR3 contains 14 residues. Per germline, CDR1 SGHAT and CDR2 FQNNGV. CDR3 in DNA: TGTGCCAGCAGCTCCACCTCGGGGGAAACTGAAGCTTTCTTT. This sequence encodes CASSSTSGETEAFF.

Many counts were recorded for this clonotype. The chain employs TRBV2 and TRBJ2-7; possible D gene TRBD1, 5 bases. The CDR3 loop spans 14 amino acids. V was shortened by 7 bases and J by 4 bases, with 17 bases between the two germline ends. Germline assignment: CDR1 SNHLY and CDR2 FYNNEI. Written as DNA, the CDR3 is TGTGCCAGCATCCAAGGGGCGTCGGCATACGAGCAGTACTTC. Amino acids: CASIQGASAYEQYF.

This clonotype was counted ten times or more. The genes are TRBV10-3 and TRBJ1-4; D possibly corresponds to TRBD1 (5 bases). Germline values: CDR1 ENHRY, CDR2 SYGVKD. CDR3 length: 19 residues. Trimming took off 1 base at V and 1 base at J, with 19 bases between the two ends. The CDR3 DNA reads TGTGCCATCAGTGAGTTCCGGGACCCCTATTTTGAAACTAATGAAAAACTGTTTTTT. This gives the protein CAISEFRDPYFETNEKLFF.

This clonotype was counted at least ten times. V usage is TRBV11-2 and J usage is TRBJ1-2, with a tentative D call TRBD1 (5 bases). V lost 4 bases and J lost 5, with 17 bases in between. CDR3 length equals 15 residues. CDR1 is SGHAT, CDR2 FQNNGV, per germline. In DNA form, the CDR3 reads TGTGCCAGCAGCTCGCCGAGGGGCGAAAGTTATGGCTACACCTTC. Its protein is CASSSPRGESYGYTF.

CDR3 nucleotides: TGCGCCAGCAGCTATTTAGCGGGGGGACCTGATAATGAGCAGTTCTTC. Translating it yields CASSYLAGGPDNEQFF. The chain joins TRBV5-1 to TRBJ2-1; the match to TRBD2 covers 10 bases. V lost 3 bases to trimming and J lost 7 bases; unmatched junction nucleotides: 10. The germline V gene encodes CDR1 SGHRS and CDR2 YFSETQ. The CDR3 extends over 16 amino acids.

The sample holds many counts of this clonotype. The V call is TRBV12-3 or TRBV12-4, the J call TRBJ1-2; D is uncertain. Trimming removed 3 bases at V and 4 bases at J, with 9 bases between. The CDR3 totals 13 residues. This chain's CDR3 is CASSFSLGYGYTF. CDR3 nucleotide sequence: TGTGCCAGCAGTTTCAGTCTGGGCTATGGCTACACCTTC.

This clonotype was seen at least ten times. This chain uses TRBV19 with TRBJ1-1; D gene unclear. This CDR3 has 13 residues. The germline V gene encodes CDR1 LNHDA and CDR2 SQIVND (reference sequence). Trimming left V 2 bases short and J 0 bases short, with 4 bases between. CDR3 nucleotide sequence: TGTGCCAGTAGTATACAGTTGAACACTGAAGCTTTCTTT. Protein product: CASSIQLNTEAFF.

Ten or more counts support this clonotype. The chain links TRBV7-3 to TRBJ2-2; possibly TRBD2 for D (5 bases). Trimming shortened V by 1 base and J by 6 bases, and 9 bases separated the two germline ends. Germline values: CDR1 SGHTA, CDR2 FQGTGA. CDR3 length: 14 residues. CDR3 bases: TGTGCCAGCAGCTTAATTGGGGAGCCCGGGGAGCTGTTTTTT. Translating gives CASSLIGEPGELFF.

This clonotype was counted many times. The chain is built from TRBV6-2 or TRBV6-3 and TRBJ1-5; D call uncertain. Germline values: CDR1 MNHEY, CDR2 SVGEGT. The CDR3 length is 15 residues. Trimming took off 7 bases at V and 0 bases at J, with 13 bases between the two ends. The CDR3 DNA follows: TGTGCCAGCACCTGGAGTGGAGATAGCAATCAGCCCCAGCATTTT. Protein: CASTWSGDSNQPQHF.

In this sample, this clonotype turned up many times. The rearrangement uses TRBV27 and TRBJ1-1, with D perhaps TRBD1 (5 bases). CDR3 length: 14 amino acids. CDR1 is MNHEY, CDR2 SMNVEV, per germline (reference sequence). The ends were cut back, 3 bases at V and 8 bases at J, with 16 bases in the middle. The CDR3 is CASSFRAFGAEAFF. The DNA for the CDR3 is TGTGCCAGCAGTTTCCGGGCCTTCGGGGCCGAAGCTTTCTTT.